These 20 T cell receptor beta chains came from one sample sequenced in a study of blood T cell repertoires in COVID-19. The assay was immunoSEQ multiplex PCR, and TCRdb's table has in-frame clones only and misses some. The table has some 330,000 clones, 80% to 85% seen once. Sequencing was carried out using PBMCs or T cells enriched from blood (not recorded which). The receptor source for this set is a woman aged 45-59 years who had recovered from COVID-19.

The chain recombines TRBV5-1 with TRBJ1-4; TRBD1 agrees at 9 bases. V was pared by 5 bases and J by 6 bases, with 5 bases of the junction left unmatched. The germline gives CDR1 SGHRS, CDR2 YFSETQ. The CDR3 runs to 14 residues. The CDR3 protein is CASRPDRGYEKLFF. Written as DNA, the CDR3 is TGCGCCAGCAGACCGGACAGGGGTTATGAAAAACTGTTTTTT.

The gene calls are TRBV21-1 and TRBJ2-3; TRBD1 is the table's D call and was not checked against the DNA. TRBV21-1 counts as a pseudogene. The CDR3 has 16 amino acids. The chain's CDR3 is CASSKKGGQGTDTQYF. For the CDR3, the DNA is TGTGCCAGCAGCAAAAAAGGGGGACAGGGCACAGATACGCAGTATTTT.

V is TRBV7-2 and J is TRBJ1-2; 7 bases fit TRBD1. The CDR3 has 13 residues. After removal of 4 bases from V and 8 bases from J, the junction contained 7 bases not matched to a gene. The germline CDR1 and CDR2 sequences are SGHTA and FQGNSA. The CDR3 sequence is CASSSSGGWGYTF. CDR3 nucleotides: TGTGCCAGCAGCTCTTCAGGGGGATGGGGCTACACCTTC.

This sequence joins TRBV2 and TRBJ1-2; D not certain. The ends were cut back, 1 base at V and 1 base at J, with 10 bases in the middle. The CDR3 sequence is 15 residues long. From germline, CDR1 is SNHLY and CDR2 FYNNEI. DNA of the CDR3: TGTGCCAGCAGTGAAGGCAGTTTATTTAACTATGGCTACACCTTC. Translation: CASSEGSLFNYGYTF.

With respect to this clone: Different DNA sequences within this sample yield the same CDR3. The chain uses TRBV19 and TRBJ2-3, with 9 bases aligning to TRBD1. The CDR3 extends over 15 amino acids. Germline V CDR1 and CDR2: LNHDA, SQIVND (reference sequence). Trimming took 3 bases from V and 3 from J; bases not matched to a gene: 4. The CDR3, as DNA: TGTGCCAGTAGTATTCTGACAGGGGGAACAGATACGCAGTATTTT. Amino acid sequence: CASSILTGGTDTQYF.

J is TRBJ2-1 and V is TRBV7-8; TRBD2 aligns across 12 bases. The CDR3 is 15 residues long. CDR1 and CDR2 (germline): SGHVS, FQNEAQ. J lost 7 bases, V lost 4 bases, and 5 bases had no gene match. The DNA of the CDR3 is TGTGCCAGCAGCTACCTAGCGGGGGGGATAAATGAGCAGTTCTTC. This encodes CASSYLAGGINEQFF.

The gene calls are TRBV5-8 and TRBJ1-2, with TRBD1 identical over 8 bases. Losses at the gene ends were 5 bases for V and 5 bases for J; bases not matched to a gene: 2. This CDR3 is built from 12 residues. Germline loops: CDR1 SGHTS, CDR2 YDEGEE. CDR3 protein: CASRQGGYGYTF. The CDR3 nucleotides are TGTGCCAGCAGACAGGGGGGGTATGGCTACACCTTC.

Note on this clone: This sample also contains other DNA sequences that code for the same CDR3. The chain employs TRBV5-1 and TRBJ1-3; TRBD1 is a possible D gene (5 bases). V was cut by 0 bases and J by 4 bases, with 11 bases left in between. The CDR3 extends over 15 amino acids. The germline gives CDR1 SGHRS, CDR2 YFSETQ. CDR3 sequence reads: CASSLDQGSGNTIYF. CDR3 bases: TGCGCCAGCAGCTTGGATCAGGGATCAGGAAACACCATATATTTT.

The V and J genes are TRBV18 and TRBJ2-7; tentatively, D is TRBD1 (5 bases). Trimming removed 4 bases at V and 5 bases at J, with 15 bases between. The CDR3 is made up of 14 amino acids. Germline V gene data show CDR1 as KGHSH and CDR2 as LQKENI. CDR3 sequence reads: CASSHNSQGDEQYF. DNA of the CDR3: TGTGCCAGCTCACACAACTCACAAGGGGACGAGCAGTACTTC.

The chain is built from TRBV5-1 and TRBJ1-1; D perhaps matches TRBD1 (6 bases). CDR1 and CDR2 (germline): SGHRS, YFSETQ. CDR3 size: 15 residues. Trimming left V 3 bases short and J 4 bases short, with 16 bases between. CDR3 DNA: TGCGCCAGCAGCTCGCAGGGACATTCGTTCACTGAAGCTTTCTTT. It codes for CASSSQGHSFTEAFF. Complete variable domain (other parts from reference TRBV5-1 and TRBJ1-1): KAGVTQTPRYLIKTRGQQVTLSCSPISGHRSVSWYQQTPGQGLQFLFEYFSETQRNKGNFPGRFSGRQFSNSRSEMNVSTLELGDSALYLCASSSQGHSFTEAFFGQGTRLTVV.

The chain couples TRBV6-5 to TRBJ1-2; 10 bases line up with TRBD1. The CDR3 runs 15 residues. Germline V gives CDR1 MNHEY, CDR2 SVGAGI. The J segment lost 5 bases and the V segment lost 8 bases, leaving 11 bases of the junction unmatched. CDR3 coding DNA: TGTGCCAGCTTGGCCTCGACAGGGGGCGCGTATGGCTACACCTTC. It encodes CASLASTGGAYGYTF.

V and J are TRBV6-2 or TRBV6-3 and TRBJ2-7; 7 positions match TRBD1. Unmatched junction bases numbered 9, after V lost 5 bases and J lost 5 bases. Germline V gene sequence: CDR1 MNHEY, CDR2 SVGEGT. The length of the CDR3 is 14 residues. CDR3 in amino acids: CASSMTTGQHEQYF. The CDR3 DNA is TGTGCCAGCAGTATGACGACAGGGCAACACGAGCAGTACTTC.

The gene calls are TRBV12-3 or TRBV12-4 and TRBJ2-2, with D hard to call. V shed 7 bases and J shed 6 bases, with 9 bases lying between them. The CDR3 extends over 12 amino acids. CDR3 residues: CASTAWSGELFF. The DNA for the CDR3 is TGTGCCAGCACTGCGTGGTCCGGGGAGCTGTTTTTT.

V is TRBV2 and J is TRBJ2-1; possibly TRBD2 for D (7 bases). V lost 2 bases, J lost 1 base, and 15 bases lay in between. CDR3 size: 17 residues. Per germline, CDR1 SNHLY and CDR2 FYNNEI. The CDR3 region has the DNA TGTGCCAGCAGTGAACGGGGCGGGGGCCTATCCTACAATGAGCAGTTCTTC. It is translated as CASSERGGGLSYNEQFF.

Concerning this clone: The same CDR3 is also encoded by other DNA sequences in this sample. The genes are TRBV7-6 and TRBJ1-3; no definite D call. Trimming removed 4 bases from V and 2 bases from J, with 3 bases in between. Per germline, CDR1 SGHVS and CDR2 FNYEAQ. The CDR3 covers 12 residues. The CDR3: CASSSAGNTIYF. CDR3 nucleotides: TGTGCCAGCAGCTCAGCTGGAAACACCATATATTTT.

The DNA for the CDR3 is TGTGCCAGCACCAATCGGGCTAGCCGACAAGAGACCCAGTACTTC. This gives the protein CASTNRASRQETQYF. V gene TRBV11-2 combines with J gene TRBJ2-5, with D tentatively TRBD2 (5 bases). Germline CDR1 reads SGHAT; CDR2 reads FQNNGV. This CDR3 region has 15 residues. Trimming removed 7 bases at V and 2 bases at J, with 17 bases between.

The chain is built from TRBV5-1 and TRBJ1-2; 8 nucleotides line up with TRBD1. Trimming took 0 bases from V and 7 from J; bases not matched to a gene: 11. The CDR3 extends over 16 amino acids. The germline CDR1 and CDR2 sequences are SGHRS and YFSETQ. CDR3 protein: CASSLGQGAILGGYTF. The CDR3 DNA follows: TGCGCCAGCAGCTTGGGGCAGGGGGCGATTTTGGGTGGCTACACCTTC. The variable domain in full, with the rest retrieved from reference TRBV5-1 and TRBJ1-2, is KAGVTQTPRYLIKTRGQQVTLSCSPISGHRSVSWYQQTPGQGLQFLFEYFSETQRNKGNFPGRFSGRQFSNSRSEMNVSTLELGDSALYLCASSLGQGAILGGYTFGSGTRLTVV.

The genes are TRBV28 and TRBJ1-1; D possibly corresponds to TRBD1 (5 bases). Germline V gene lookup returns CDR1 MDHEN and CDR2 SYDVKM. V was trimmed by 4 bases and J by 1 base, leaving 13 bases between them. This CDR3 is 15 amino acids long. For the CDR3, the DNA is TGTGCCAGCAGTTGGGGCCGCTCGGCGAACACTGAAGCTTTCTTT. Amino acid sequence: CASSWGRSANTEAFF.

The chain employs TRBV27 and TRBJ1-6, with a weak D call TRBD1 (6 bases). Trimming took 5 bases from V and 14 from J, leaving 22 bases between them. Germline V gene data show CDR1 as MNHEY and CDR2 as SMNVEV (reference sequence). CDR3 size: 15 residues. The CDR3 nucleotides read TGTGCCAGCAGTCCCCCCGGGGGGGGCGAACTAGCCCTCCACTTT. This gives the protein CASSPPGGGELALHF.

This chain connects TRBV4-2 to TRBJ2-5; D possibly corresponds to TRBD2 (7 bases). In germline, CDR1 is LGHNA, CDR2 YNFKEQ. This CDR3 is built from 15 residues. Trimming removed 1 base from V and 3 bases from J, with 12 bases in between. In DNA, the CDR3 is TGTGCCAGCAGCCAAGGGGGGGGCCGTGAAGAGACCCAGTACTTC. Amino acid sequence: CASSQGGGREETQYF.